A single sample is the source of the 17 T cell receptor beta chains below, sequenced in a study of T cell repertoires in cytomegalovirus infection. TCRdb re-derived calls from the reads in MiXCR, one entry per CDR3 protein. The top ten hold roughly 18% of the sample, which has about 140,000 distinct CDR3 sequences, roughly 6% seen once. Sequencing used PBMCs. The receptors derive from a human donor in good health (CMV status not recorded). Some clones in this sample may be carry-over from other donors' samples.

This clonotype has only a few counts. The CDR3 loop is CASSITGWDTEAFF. In nucleotides, the CDR3 is TGTGCCAGTAGTATAACGGGTTGGGACACTGAAGCTTTCTTT. The chain carries TRBV19 and TRBJ1-1; the D is unclear. The V gene's germline CDR1 is LNHDA and CDR2 SQIVND (reference sequence). Trimming pared 2 bases from V and 3 bases from J, leaving 10 bases between. The CDR3 totals 14 residues. Combining the CDR3 with reference TRBV19 and TRBJ1-1 gives the whole variable domain DGGITQSPKYLFRKEGQNVTLSCEQNLNHDAMYWYRQDPGQGLRLIYYSQIVNDFQKGDIAEGYSVSREKKESFPLTVTSAQKNPTAFYLCASSITGWDTEAFFGQGTRLTVV.

This clonotype was detected many times. CDR3 sequence: CASSLPGVATEKLFF. The CDR3 bases are TGTGCCAGCAGTTTACCGGGAGTAGCGACCGAAAAACTGTTTTTT. This chain joins TRBV28 and TRBJ1-4; D gene ambiguous. This CDR3 comprises 15 residues. The germline V gene encodes CDR1 MDHEN and CDR2 SYDVKM. Trimming pared 2 bases from V and 8 bases from J, leaving 15 bases between.

The J gene is TRBJ1-2, the V gene TRBV20-1; D gene ambiguous. Trimming removed 2 bases at V and 4 bases at J, with 11 bases between. CDR3 length: 13 amino acids. Germline V gene data show CDR1 as DFQATT and CDR2 as SNEGSKA (reference sequence). The CDR3 DNA is TGCAGTGCTAGATCCGAGGGTGGCTATGGCTACACCTTC. The encoded protein is CSARSEGGYGYTF.

This clonotype was observed many times. The chain employs TRBV15 and TRBJ1-5; no reliable D call. CDR1 LNHNV and CDR2 YYDKDF come from the germline V gene (reference sequence). The length of the CDR3 is 14 residues. V lost 0 bases, J lost 9 bases, and 12 bases lay in between. The CDR3, as DNA: TGTGCCACCAGCAGAGATCTGGGTCAATCGCCCCAGCATTTT. This codes for CATSRDLGQSPQHF. The full variable domain, with the rest looked up from reference TRBV15 and TRBJ1-5, is DAMVIQNPRYQVTQFGKPVTLSCSQTLNHNVMYWYQQKSSQAPKLLFHYYDKDFNNEADTPDNFQSRRPNTSFCFLDIRSPGLGDTAMYLCATSRDLGQSPQHFGDGTRLSIL.

This clonotype was seen at least ten times. This chain joins TRBV6-2 or TRBV6-3 and TRBJ2-7; TRBD1 agrees at 8 bases. V was pared by 4 bases and J by 6 bases, with 8 bases of the junction left unmatched. The germline V gene encodes CDR1 MNHEY and CDR2 SVGEGT. The CDR3 runs 14 residues. The CDR3 DNA reads TGTGCCAGCAGTTCCGGGACAGGTATCTCCGAGCAGTACTTC. It encodes CASSSGTGISEQYF.

This clonotype has ten or more counts. V is TRBV10-3 and J is TRBJ2-7, with a possible D match to TRBD1 (6 bases). The CDR3 spans 13 residues. V gave up 3 bases and J gave up 2 bases, with 8 bases separating them. The germline V gene encodes CDR1 ENHRY and CDR2 SYGVKD. Written as DNA, the CDR3 is TGTGCCATCAGTGAACAGGGTACCTACGAGCAGTACTTC. Protein sequence: CAISEQGTYEQYF.

This clonotype was seen only a few times. This chain links TRBV6-2 or TRBV6-3 with TRBJ2-7; either TRBD1 or TRBD2 may supply D (5 bases each). Germline V gene data show CDR1 as MNHEY and CDR2 as SVGEGT. V shed 6 bases and J shed 0 bases, with 12 bases lying between them. The CDR3 extends over 14 amino acids. This CDR3 is CASRPGTPSYEQYF. The CDR3 DNA reads as TGTGCCAGCAGACCCGGGACCCCCTCCTACGAGCAGTACTTC.

The table lists this clonotype with many counts. V is TRBV7-2 and J is TRBJ2-5; weak D call: TRBD2 (6 bases). Germline assignment: CDR1 SGHTA and CDR2 FQGNSA. This CDR3 has 14 residues. The V end lost 2 bases, the J end lost 2 bases, and 9 bases lay between the germline ends. CDR3 coding DNA: TGTGCCAGCAGCTTATTCGGGGGTCAAGAGACCCAGTACTTC. It yields the protein CASSLFGGQETQYF.

With respect to this clonotype: Germline and junction disagree at one end, which may indicate a read error. The V call is TRBV6-8, the J call TRBJ2-7; D perhaps matches TRBD2 (5 bases). The CDR3 extends over 13 amino acids. Germline V lookup: CDR1 MNHGY, CDR2 SAAAGT. The CDR3 sequence is CANSRAGTYEQYF. CDR3 DNA sequence: TGTGCCAACAGTAGGGCGGGCACCTACGAGCAGTACTTC.

This clonotype was recorded many times. The genes are TRBV11-1 and TRBJ2-1, with a tentative D call TRBD2 (6 bases). V dropped 4 bases and J dropped 5 bases, with 21 bases sitting between them. Germline values: CDR1 SGHAT, CDR2 FQDESV (reference sequence). This CDR3 is built from 17 residues. Here the CDR3 reads CASSYPRERVKDNEQFF. CDR3 coding DNA: TGTGCCAGCAGCTACCCCCGGGAGCGCGTGAAGGACAATGAGCAGTTCTTC.

The chain employs TRBV27 and TRBJ2-2; possible D gene TRBD2, 5 bases. Germline CDR1 and CDR2: MNHEY and SMNVEV (reference sequence). CDR3 size: 16 residues. V was clipped by 3 bases and J by 0 bases, with 11 bases between them. CDR3 amino acids: CASSFTHGANTGELFF. CDR3 bases: TGTGCCAGCAGTTTTACCCACGGGGCGAACACCGGGGAGCTGTTTTTT.

The gene calls are TRBV6-1 and TRBJ1-5; D uncertain. The germline gives CDR1 MNHNS, CDR2 SASEGT. The CDR3 consists of 13 residues. V lost 1 base to trimming and J lost 7 bases, with 8 bases between them. In DNA form, the CDR3 reads TGTGCCAGCAGTGAAGAGTTACAGCAGCCCCAGCATTTT. Protein: CASSEELQQPQHF.

This clonotype has just a few counts. The chain employs TRBV11-2 and TRBJ2-7, with 12 bases that match TRBD1. Germline lookup yields CDR1 SGHAT and CDR2 FQNNGV. Germline trimming cut 5 bases from V and 0 bases from J; bases unmatched to any gene: 8. The CDR3 loop spans 17 amino acids. CDR3 sequence reads: CASSPRSGQGASYEQYF. The CDR3 DNA follows: TGTGCCAGCAGCCCCCGCTCGGGACAGGGGGCCTCCTACGAGCAGTACTTC. Drawing the rest from reference TRBV11-2 and TRBJ2-7, the complete variable domain is EAGVAQSPRYKIIEKRQSVAFWCNPISGHATLYWYQQILGQGPKLLIQFQNNGVVDDSQLPKDRFSAERLKGVDSTLKIQPAKLEDSAVYLCASSPRSGQGASYEQYFGPGTRLTVT.

This clonotype was detected many times. The chain couples TRBV7-2 to TRBJ1-2, with unresolved D. Per the germline V gene, CDR1 is SGHTA and CDR2 is FQGNSA. There are 13 residues in the CDR3. V was clipped by 1 base and J by 5 bases, with 8 bases between them. The CDR3 bases are TGTGCCAGCAGCTTAGATTCACAGTATGGCTACACCTTC. It yields the protein CASSLDSQYGYTF. Full variable domain (missing parts from reference TRBV7-2 and TRBJ1-2): GAGVSQSPSNKVTEKGKDVELRCDPISGHTALYWYRQSLGQGLEFLIYFQGNSAPDKSGLPSDRFSAERTGGSVSTLTIQRTQQEDSAVYLCASSLDSQYGYTFGSGTRLTVV.

The chain employs TRBV6-2 or TRBV6-3 and TRBJ2-7; D unresolved. The germline V gene encodes CDR1 MNHEY and CDR2 SVGEGT. The CDR3 loop spans 14 amino acids. V was pared by 5 bases and J by 5 bases, with 16 bases between. Here the CDR3 DNA reads TGTGCCAGCAGTCGTGCGCTGGGCCTCAACGAGCAGTACTTC. Translation gives CASSRALGLNEQYF.

Concerning this clonotype itself: A much more abundant neighbour one base away suggests this may be a read error. Here the CDR3 omits its conserved ending phenylalanine or tryptophan, so a read error is the likely source. The chain carries TRBV20-1 and TRBJ1-1, with D perhaps TRBD1 (6 bases). This CDR3 is built from 11 residues. Germline CDR1 DFQATT, CDR2 SNEGSKA (reference sequence). V dropped 3 bases and J dropped 4 bases, with 6 bases sitting between them. The CDR3 DNA reads as TGCAGTGCTAGCAGGGGCACTGAAGCTTTCCTT. Its protein product is CSASRGTEAFL.

The chain uses TRBV7-3 and TRBJ2-3; the D gene is possibly TRBD2 (5 bases). This CDR3 is 14 amino acids long. The V gene lost 5 bases and the J gene lost 6 bases, with 15 bases spanning the gap. CDR1 and CDR2 from the germline V gene are SGHTA and FQGTGA. The CDR3 nucleotides are TGTGCCAGCAGCCCTGGACTCACCATCGATACGCAGTATTTT. Translating gives CASSPGLTIDTQYF.